This is a list of T cell receptor beta chains from one sample in a study of neurological immune-mediated disorders. In TCRdb, the 5' RACE reads were re-called with MiXCR into one record per CDR3 protein. This sample yields more than 30,000 distinct CDR3 sequences, of which roughly 15% are seen a single time; 5.2% belongs to the top ten. Sample: CD4+ T cells from blood. The receptors here all came from a female donor with HTLV-1-associated myelopathy (HAM/TSP). The conserved cysteine and the conserved F or W are not part of the CDR3 here. Fields, in order: J gene, V gene, clone size, CDR3 protein. Clone size is given for some rows only: seen once, a few or many times, or a class if the clone is expanded.

TRBJ2-5 | TRBV20-1 | few | SAKGGLVRQETQY
TRBJ2-7 | TRBV20-1 | many | SATRLVGTLDEQY
TRBJ2-3 | TRBV5-4 | once | ASSLGGGWGTDTQY
TRBJ2-5 | TRBV12-3/TRBV12-4 | many | ASSLRGQETQY
TRBJ2-7 | TRBV11-2 | NA | ASSPHTYEQY
TRBJ2-3 | TRBV7-9 | many | ASTLRTDTQY
TRBJ1-1 | TRBV19 | few | ASSTDGGWSEAF
TRBJ1-1 | TRBV12-3/TRBV12-4 | many | ASSLRGLNTEAF
TRBJ2-2 | TRBV15 | many | ATSRGDTYTGELF
TRBJ1-6 | TRBV7-2 | few | ASSLRWGNAPLH
TRBJ2-1 | TRBV6-6 | many | ASSPANEQF
TRBJ2-7 | TRBV3-1 | many | ASSPGRGGEQY
TRBJ2-5 | TRBV7-2 | many | ASSPLVGQGKTQY
TRBJ2-2 | TRBV2 | many | ASLNGVWNTGELF
TRBJ1-1 | TRBV20-1 | many | SASPRGPEAF
TRBJ2-5 | TRBV5-1 | many | ASSWGGETQY
TRBJ2-3 | TRBV5-1 | NA | ASSLAGDTQY
TRBJ2-2 | TRBV12-3/TRBV12-4 | NA | ASSSSGQGNNGELF
TRBJ2-1 | TRBV7-2 | many | ASSLVRDNEQF
TRBJ2-5 | TRBV11-1 | many | ASSLGDRGETQH
TRBJ2-3 | TRBV20-1 | many | SAIHRKASTDTQY
TRBJ1-6 | TRBV7-2 | many | ASSLFPSSYNSPLH
TRBJ2-1 | TRBV7-3 | many | ASSLTAGGQVEQF
TRBJ2-2 | TRBV20-1 | many | SAFNTGELF
TRBJ2-3 | TRBV7-2 | medium-sized | ASSPRSGAGTDTQY
TRBJ2-7 | TRBV20-1 | medium-sized | SASRDRDPYEQY
TRBJ2-7 | TRBV3-1 | once | ASSQGTSGGDEQY